This T cell receptor beta chain came from a study of beta chain features in type 1 diabetes. Study overall: Age, gender, cell numbers and subset yield matched between patients and controls.

Central memory, naive, regulatory and stem cell-like memory CD4+ cells were sorted by CD45RO/CCR7/CD25/CD127/CD95/CD27. Expressed TCRB transcripts got sequenced, as all isolated RNA was reverse transcribed. Each sample of naive, central memory or regulatory T cells had, on average, about 3.57 million reads. Method: immunoSEQ multiplex PCR; TCRdb's copy keeps in-frame clones and lacks some. The sample shows more than 150,000 clones, about 13% of them seen only once. CDR1 is SGHTA and CDR2 is FQGNSA in the germline V gene. The CDR3 runs 12 residues. The V gene lost 1 base and the J gene lost 6 bases, with 7 bases spanning the gap.

The clonotype originates from a woman younger than 30 in good health. Sequenced input: central memory CD4+ T cells from blood. The V gene is TRBV7-2, the J gene TRBJ2-7; D ambiguous. The DNA for the CDR3 is TGTGCCAGCAGCTTAGATTTGGCCGAGCAGTACTTC. Protein sequence: CASSLDLAEQYF.